A single sample gave rise to the 32 T cell receptor beta chains below, sequenced in a study of CD8 T cell repertoires and HIV-1 epitope variants. The antigens of these receptors remain unknown. The method was immunoSEQ multiplex PCR; TCRdb's version includes in-frame clones alone and lacks a portion of them. The sample includes about 5,000 clones, around 70% of them seen just once. The sequenced material came from cultured CD8+ T cells derived from PBMCs. The receptors here all came from a male donor with HIV.

The chain couples TRBV5-4 to TRBJ2-3; TRBD1 matches at 10 bases. V trimming: 4 bases; J trimming: 4 bases; junction bases outside the gene matches: 12. The CDR3 consists of 17 residues. The germline V gene encodes CDR1 SGHNT and CDR2 YYREEE (reference sequence). CDR3: CASSRPGTGVGADTQYF. CDR3 nucleotide sequence: TGTGCCAGCAGCCGGCCCGGGACAGGGGTGGGGGCAGATACGCAGTATTTT.

A single count supports this clone. This chain connects TRBV7-9 to TRBJ2-2; 8 bases are a match to TRBD1. This CDR3 comprises 16 residues. The trim removed 5 bases at V and 6 bases at J, leaving 11 bases unmatched. Germline V CDR1 and CDR2: SEHNR, FQNEAQ (reference sequence). The CDR3: CASSPGSGGEAGELFF. The CDR3 DNA sequence: TGTGCCAGCAGCCCAGGGTCAGGGGGCGAGGCCGGGGAGCTGTTTTTT.

This clone has a handful of counts. The rearrangement uses TRBV30 and TRBJ1-5, with TRBD1 as a possible D gene (5 bases). V was trimmed by 3 bases and J by 1 base, leaving 7 bases between them. The CDR3 consists of 13 residues. CDR1 is GTSNPN and CDR2 is SVGIG in the germline V gene (reference sequence). The CDR3 protein is CAWSRVSNQPQHF. The DNA for the CDR3 is TGTGCCTGGAGCAGGGTCAGCAATCAGCCCCAGCATTTT.

J is TRBJ1-2 and V is TRBV4-3; tentatively, D is TRBD1 (5 bases). The CDR3 is 15 amino acids. The germline V and J ends were trimmed by 1 base and 4 bases, with 13 bases remaining between them. Germline lookup yields CDR1 LGHNA and CDR2 YSLEER. The CDR3, as DNA: TGCGCCAGCAGCCAAGGTCTCGGGACTTCCTATGGCTACACCTTC. Translating it yields CASSQGLGTSYGYTF.

This clone was seen a handful of times. The chain joins TRBV6-5 to TRBJ2-6; no definite D call. The CDR3 is made up of 14 amino acids. The germline V gene has CDR1 MNHEY and CDR2 SVGAGI. V gave up 7 bases and J gave up 1 base, with 8 bases separating them. CDR3 coding DNA: TGTGCCAGCACCTTAGTATCTGGGGCCAACGTCCTGACTTTC. Translated: CASTLVSGANVLTF.

This clone has a single count. The V call is TRBV5-4, the J call TRBJ2-3; D is uncertain. The CDR3 contains 12 residues. The germline gives CDR1 SGHNT, CDR2 YYREEE (reference sequence). Between the trimmed V and J ends, which lost 2 bases and 5 bases, there was a span of 6 bases. The CDR3 reads CASSFHQDTQYF. DNA of the CDR3: TGTGCCAGCAGCTTCCACCAAGATACGCAGTATTTT.

This chain links TRBV23-1 with TRBJ2-7; 7 bases are shared with TRBD1. TRBV23-1 is classed as an ORF, of uncertain function. Germline trimming cut 0 bases from V and 3 bases from J; bases unmatched to any gene: 8. The CDR3 runs 16 residues. CDR3 amino acids: CASSQSGPQGHYEQYF. The CDR3 nucleotides read TGCGCCAGCAGTCAATCGGGGCCACAGGGGCACTACGAGCAGTACTTC.

The chain has TRBV5-4 and TRBJ2-1; no firm D call. The CDR3 totals 12 residues. V lost 0 bases and J lost 7, with 5 bases in between. Germline CDR1 reads SGHNT; CDR2 reads YYREEE (reference sequence). This chain's CDR3 is CASSLGRNEQFF. The CDR3 region has the DNA TGTGCCAGCAGCTTGGGCAGAAATGAGCAGTTCTTC.

This clone was picked up one time. This chain connects TRBV5-6 to TRBJ2-4; tentatively, D is TRBD2 (6 bases). Germline CDR1 is SGHDT and CDR2 is YYEEEE. The ends were cut back, 0 bases at V and 0 bases at J, with 13 bases in the middle. This CDR3 is 17 amino acids long. The chain's CDR3 is CASSLASGEVAKNIQYF. CDR3 DNA sequence: TGTGCCAGCAGCTTGGCCTCGGGGGAGGTAGCCAAAAACATTCAGTACTTC. Full variable domain (rest looked up from reference TRBV5-6 and TRBJ2-4): DAGVTQSPTHLIKTRGQQVTLRCSPKSGHDTVSWYQQALGQGPQFIFQYYEEEERQRGNFPDRFSGHQFPNYSSELNVNALLLGDSALYLCASSLASGEVAKNIQYFGAGTRLSVL.

This rearrangement joins TRBV28 to TRBJ2-7; a weak D match, TRBD1 (6 bases). Germline V gene data show CDR1 as MDHEN and CDR2 as SYDVKM. This CDR3 is built from 14 residues. Deletions cut 3 bases from V and 6 bases from J, with 15 bases between. The CDR3 DNA sequence: TGTGCCAGCAGTTTTCTAGGTAACAGGGCCGAGCAGTACTTC. It specifies CASSFLGNRAEQYF.

The chain is built from TRBV6-1 and TRBJ2-7, with TRBD1 matching 7 bases. V trimming: 6 bases; J trimming: 2 bases; junction bases outside the gene matches: 10. The CDR3 is made up of 15 amino acids. CDR1 and CDR2 (germline): MNHNS, SASEGT. DNA of the CDR3: TGTGCCAGCAGCCTGACAGGGTCATTTACCTACGAGCAGTACTTC. This encodes CASSLTGSFTYEQYF.

The V gene is TRBV9, the J gene TRBJ1-1; no clear D. Deletions cut 3 bases from V and 0 bases from J, with 12 bases between. Germline V gene lookup returns CDR1 SGDLS and CDR2 YYNGEE. CDR3 size: 15 residues. The CDR3 reads CASSGEGGMNTEAFF. Written as DNA, the CDR3 is TGTGCCAGCAGCGGGGAAGGAGGTATGAACACTGAAGCTTTCTTT.

The chain couples TRBV14 to TRBJ2-1, with D perhaps matching TRBD2 (6 bases). Germline CDR1 and CDR2: SGHDN and FVKESK. CDR3 length equals 15 residues. V was shortened by 3 bases and J by 3 bases, with 12 bases between the two germline ends. The CDR3 region is CASSQGGGYYNEQFF. CDR3 bases: TGTGCCAGCAGCCAGGGGGGAGGATACTACAATGAGCAGTTCTTC.

This chain connects TRBV7-3 to TRBJ1-5, with no clear D. The CDR3 is made up of 13 amino acids. V gave up 6 bases and J gave up 7 bases, with 13 bases separating them. CDR1 and CDR2 from the germline V gene are SGHTA and FQGTGA. CDR3 sequence: CASSSGPGQPQHF. CDR3 nucleotides: TGTGCCAGCAGTTCAGGTCCTGGGCAGCCCCAGCATTTT.

The rearrangement joins TRBV25-1 to TRBJ2-1, with D possibly being TRBD1 (6 bases). Germline values: CDR1 MGHDK, CDR2 SYGVNS. The CDR3 runs 13 residues. Trimming shortened V by 11 bases and J by 15 bases, and 26 bases separated the two germline ends. The CDR3 here is CAREGRTGPVRFF. DNA of the CDR3: TGTGCCCGCGAGGGGAGAACAGGGCCTGTGCGGTTCTTC.

The chain uses TRBV28 and TRBJ1-4; unclear D gene. Germline CDR1 and CDR2: MDHEN and SYDVKM. Between the trimmed V and J ends, which lost 3 bases and 0 bases, there was a span of 11 bases. This CDR3 has 16 amino acids. The CDR3 nucleotides are TGTGCCAGCAGTTTGGGGTTTATGGCAACTAATGAAAAACTGTTTTTT. Amino acids: CASSLGFMATNEKLFF.

V is TRBV4-3 and J is TRBJ2-3, with 8 bases that match TRBD1. CDR1 LGHNA and CDR2 YSLEER come from the germline V gene. V shed 4 bases, J shed 2 bases, and the junction held 5 bases outside the gene matches. The CDR3 runs 15 residues. The CDR3 is CASSLRTGITDTQYF. CDR3 coding DNA: TGCGCCAGCAGCCTCCGGACAGGGATCACAGATACGCAGTATTTT.

The chain couples TRBV27 to TRBJ2-5, with D possibly TRBD1 on 6 matching bases. Trimming took off 8 bases at V and 2 bases at J, with 12 bases between the two ends. Germline values: CDR1 MNHEY, CDR2 SMNVEV (reference sequence). The CDR3 is 13 amino acids. The CDR3 loop reads CASCLRGQETQYF. The CDR3 DNA follows: TGTGCCAGCTGCCTGAGGGGGCAAGAGACCCAGTACTTC.

The CDR3 reads CASSQGSHYGYTF. The CDR3 bases are TGTGCCAGCAGCCAGGGGTCTCACTATGGCTACACCTTC. The chain recombines TRBV28 with TRBJ1-2, with D possibly TRBD1 on 6 matching bases. The CDR3 runs 13 residues. Germline CDR1 is MDHEN and CDR2 is SYDVKM. V was shortened by 6 bases and J by 3 bases, with 11 bases between the two germline ends.

The chain employs TRBV19 and TRBJ2-7; D is perhaps TRBD1 (5 bases). The CDR3 is 13 amino acids. Germline V CDR1 and CDR2: LNHDA, SQIVND (reference sequence). The germline V and J ends were trimmed by 7 bases and 2 bases, with 12 bases remaining between them. CDR3 sequence: CASKAGPTYEQYF. The CDR3 DNA is TGTGCCAGTAAGGCAGGGCCCACCTACGAGCAGTACTTC. Drawing the rest from reference TRBV19 and TRBJ2-7, the complete variable domain is DGGITQSPKYLFRKEGQNVTLSCEQNLNHDAMYWYRQDPGQGLRLIYYSQIVNDFQKGDIAEGYSVSREKKESFPLTVTSAQKNPTAFYLCASKAGPTYEQYFGPGTRLTVT.

The gene calls are TRBV19 and TRBJ2-1; 7 nucleotides line up with TRBD2. Looked up from germline, CDR1 is LNHDA and CDR2 is SQIVND (reference sequence). CDR3 length equals 13 residues. Losses at the gene ends were 5 bases for V and 3 bases for J; bases not matched to a gene: 1. The CDR3 loop is CASSLAGYNEQFF. CDR3 bases: TGTGCCAGTAGTTTAGCGGGCTACAATGAGCAGTTCTTC.

This clone came up a few times. The chain recombines TRBV19 with TRBJ2-4, with 11 bases matching TRBD2. The CDR3 is made up of 18 amino acids. V trimming: 7 bases; J trimming: 5 bases; junction bases outside the gene matches: 16. Germline V CDR1 and CDR2: LNHDA, SQIVND (reference sequence). CDR3 nucleotide sequence: TGTGCCAGTAACGATCGGAGGTGGGGGGGACTAGCGGAAAACATTCAGTACTTC. Protein product: CASNDRRWGGLAENIQYF.

The J gene is TRBJ2-5, the V gene TRBV9; TRBD1 agrees at 8 bases. The J call may be in error: the DNA end matches TRBJ2-7 better. This CDR3 has 14 residues. Germline CDR1 reads SGDLS; CDR2 reads YYNGEE. The CDR3 is CASSVTDRAYEQYF. In DNA form, the CDR3 reads TGTGCCAGCAGCGTAACGGACAGGGCCTACGAGCAGTACTTC.

The chain links TRBV27 to TRBJ1-3; 8 bases are shared with TRBD1. In germline, CDR1 is MNHEY, CDR2 SMNVEV (reference sequence). Trimming at V came to 0 bases and at J to 3 bases, leaving 4 bases not matched to a gene. CDR3 length: 16 residues. Written as DNA, the CDR3 is TGTGCCAGCAGTTTATCCCGGACAGGGTTTGGAAACACCATATATTTT. Amino acids: CASSLSRTGFGNTIYF.

This chain links TRBV6-5 with TRBJ2-7; D not resolved. V lost 2 bases, J lost 2 bases, and 7 bases lay in between. Germline CDR1 reads MNHEY; CDR2 reads SVGAGI. This CDR3 region has 13 residues. CDR3 nucleotides: TGTGCCAGCAGTTACGAGAAAGCCTACGAGCAGTACTTC. It translates to CASSYEKAYEQYF.

The gene calls are TRBV30 and TRBJ2-1; perhaps TRBD2 as D (5 bases). V was clipped by 2 bases and J by 8 bases, with 22 bases between them. This CDR3 has 16 amino acids. The germline V gene encodes CDR1 GTSNPN and CDR2 SVGIG (reference sequence). The CDR3 is CAWSNPWKGEADEQFF. The DNA of the CDR3 is TGTGCCTGGAGTAACCCCTGGAAGGGAGAAGCCGATGAGCAGTTCTTC. Full variable domain (outside the CDR3, taken from reference TRBV30 and TRBJ2-1): SQTIHQWPATLVQPVGSPLSLECTVEGTSNPNLYWYRQAAGRGLQLLFYSVGIGQISSEVPQNLSASRPQDRQFILSSKKLLLSDSGFYLCAWSNPWKGEADEQFFGPGTRLTVL.

The J gene is TRBJ1-1, the V gene TRBV19; D gene uncertain. V shed 6 bases and J shed 1 base, with 6 bases lying between them. The CDR3 sequence is 12 residues long. Germline V gene sequence: CDR1 LNHDA, CDR2 SQIVND (reference sequence). CDR3 sequence: CASRYGNTEAFF. The CDR3 DNA sequence: TGTGCCAGTAGGTACGGGAACACTGAAGCTTTCTTT.

The chain joins TRBV11-2 to TRBJ2-1, with D perhaps matching TRBD2 (7 bases). Trimming removed 5 bases at V and 2 bases at J, with 16 bases between. The germline gives CDR1 SGHAT, CDR2 FQNNGV. The CDR3 totals 16 residues. The CDR3 sequence is CASSPRGGGPYNEQFF. Here the CDR3 DNA reads TGTGCCAGCAGCCCCAGGGGAGGGGGTCCCTACAATGAGCAGTTCTTC.

This clone was recorded once. The chain employs TRBV14 and TRBJ2-2; maybe TRBD1 (5 bases). V lost 7 bases to trimming and J lost 4 bases, with 13 bases between them. Germline assignment: CDR1 SGHDN and CDR2 FVKESK. The CDR3 is 14 residues long. The CDR3: CASTQQGRTGELFF. The CDR3 nucleotides are TGTGCCAGCACCCAGCAGGGTCGCACCGGGGAGCTGTTTTTT.

The chain combines TRBV6-5 with TRBJ2-1; the D is unclear. Germline V gives CDR1 MNHEY, CDR2 SVGAGI. The CDR3 spans 16 residues. V was shortened by 0 bases and J by 0 bases, with 9 bases between the two germline ends. The CDR3: CASSYSYMSSYNEQFF. DNA for the CDR3: TGTGCCAGCAGTTACTCCTATATGAGCTCCTACAATGAGCAGTTCTTC.

V gene TRBV28 combines with J gene TRBJ1-2; no definite D call. The germline V gene has CDR1 MDHEN and CDR2 SYDVKM. The V end was cut by 3 bases, the J end by 6 bases, with 14 bases between. The CDR3 covers 14 residues. The DNA of the CDR3 is TGTGCCAGCAGTTTCTCCGGGCAGGATCATGGCTACACCTTC. It translates to CASSFSGQDHGYTF.

This CDR3 is CASSEGTYLEGEQYF. The CDR3 nucleotides read TGTGCCAGCAGTGAGGGAACGTATCTGGAGGGGGAGCAGTACTTC. The chain joins TRBV25-1 to TRBJ2-7; D is possibly TRBD2 (6 bases). CDR3 length equals 15 residues. V lost 3 bases, J lost 7 bases, and 19 bases lay in between. Germline CDR1 is MGHDK and CDR2 is SYGVNS.